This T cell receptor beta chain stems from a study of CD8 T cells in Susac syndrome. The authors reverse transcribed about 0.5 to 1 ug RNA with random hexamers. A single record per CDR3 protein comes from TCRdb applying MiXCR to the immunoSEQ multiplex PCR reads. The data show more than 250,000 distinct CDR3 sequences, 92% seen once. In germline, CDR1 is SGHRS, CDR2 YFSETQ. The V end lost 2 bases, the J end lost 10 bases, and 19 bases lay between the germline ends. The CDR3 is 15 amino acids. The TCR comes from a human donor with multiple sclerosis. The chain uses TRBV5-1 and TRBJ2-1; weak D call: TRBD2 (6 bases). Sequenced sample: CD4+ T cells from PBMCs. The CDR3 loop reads CASSFGTRLHREQFF. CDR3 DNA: TGCGCCAGCAGCTTCGGGACTCGCTTACACAGGGAGCAGTTCTTC.